The present TCR beta chain was sequenced within a study of ipilimumab plus nivolumab after autologous stem cell transplantation. Study in general: The DLBCL cohort had primary refractory and relapsed disease, with 18-month progression-free survival of roughly 85% and 28%. Overall study results and limits: The authors say TCR, Treg and microbiome findings warrant further study.

Sequenced by immunoSEQ multiplex PCR; TCRdb stores in-frame clones only, minus some. The data contain approximately 17,000 clones, about three quarters of them singletons. V lost 4 bases to trimming and J lost 3 bases; unmatched junction nucleotides: 6. This CDR3 contains 15 residues. Per the germline V gene, CDR1 is SGHRS and CDR2 is YFSETQ. Concerning this clone: The antigen remains unidentified.

The sample consisted of PBMCs, taken in a trial of ipilimumab plus nivolumab as post-transplant consolidation. This receptor was obtained from a male donor with diffuse large B-cell lymphoma. The chain uses TRBV5-1 and TRBJ2-7, with 11 bases matching TRBD1. CDR3 sequence: CASSVGTGGFYEQYF. In nucleotides, the CDR3 is TGCGCCAGCAGCGTAGGGACAGGGGGGTTCTACGAGCAGTACTTC.